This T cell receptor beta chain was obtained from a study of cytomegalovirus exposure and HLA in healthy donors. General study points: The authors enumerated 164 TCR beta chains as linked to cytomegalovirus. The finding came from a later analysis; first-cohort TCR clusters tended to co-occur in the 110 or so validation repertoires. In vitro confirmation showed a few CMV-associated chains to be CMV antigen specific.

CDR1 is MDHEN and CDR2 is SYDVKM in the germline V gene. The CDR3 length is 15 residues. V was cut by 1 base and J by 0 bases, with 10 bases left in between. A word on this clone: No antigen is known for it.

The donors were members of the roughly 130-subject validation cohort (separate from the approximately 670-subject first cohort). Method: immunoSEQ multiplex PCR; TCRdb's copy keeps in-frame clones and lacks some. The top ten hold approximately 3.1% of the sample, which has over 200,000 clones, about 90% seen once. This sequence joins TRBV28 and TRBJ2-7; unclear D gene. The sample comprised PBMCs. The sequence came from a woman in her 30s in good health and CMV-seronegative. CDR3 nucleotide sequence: TGTGCCAGCAGTTTATCCCCCAGGAGCTCCTACGAGCAGTACTTC. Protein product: CASSLSPRSSYEQYF.